The 10 T cell receptor beta chains listed next were all sequenced from one sample in a study of identical twins (dated by TCRdb to the mid-2010s). Library preparation was by 5' RACE. The sample was run on an Illumina HiSeq 2000. TCRdb handled the public reads itself, with Q25 trimming in fastp and clone calling in MiXCR, and kept productive beta chains. CDR3 protein duplicates are merged, each entry listing the most common genes and DNA. Recorded for this sample are 200,000 to 250,000 distinct CDR3 sequences; over 9.5% of them occurred a single time. The ten largest clonotypes hold roughly 3.7% of the sample. These data were likewise used in another study, on yellow fever vaccine responses in identical twins.

Sequencing input: memory (CD45RO+) T cells sorted from blood. Explained via the paper, the cell subset or site label denotes: CD45RO+ enriched T cells. These TCRs come from a woman between 18 and 29 years old in good health.

For this clonotype: One end of the junction varies from germline; a read error may be responsible. The genes are TRBV11-1 and TRBJ2-3; 12 bases fit TRBD2. The CDR3 loop spans 16 amino acids. Germline CDR1 reads SGHAT; CDR2 reads FQDESV (reference sequence). CDR3 sequence (DNA): TGTGCCTGCAGCTTCTTGACTAGCGGGGGAACAGATACGCAGTATTTT. Its translation is CACSFLTSGGTDTQYF. Drawing the rest from reference TRBV11-1 and TRBJ2-3, the complete variable domain is EAEVAQSPRYKITEKSQAVAFWCDPISGHATLYWYRQILGQGPELLVQFQDESVVDDSQLPKDRFSAERLKGVDSTLKIQPAELGDSAMYLCACSFLTSGGTDTQYFGPGTRLTVL.

V usage is TRBV20-1 and J usage is TRBJ2-3; 9 nucleotides align to TRBD1. There are 14 residues in the CDR3. After removal of 3 bases from V and 5 bases from J, the junction contained 6 bases not matched to a gene. CDR1 DFQATT and CDR2 SNEGSKA come from the germline V gene (reference sequence). The CDR3: CSARRQGVRDTQYF. The DNA for the CDR3 is TGCAGTGCTAGGAGACAGGGGGTGAGAGATACGCAGTATTTT.

This clonotype was detected many times. CDR3 in DNA: TGTGCCAGCAGTGCTAGCGGGAGGTATATTGAGCAGTTCTTC. Its protein is CASSASGRYIEQFF. The chain is built from TRBV12-3 or TRBV12-4 and TRBJ2-1, with 11 bases lining up with TRBD2. Losses at the gene ends were 5 bases for V and 9 bases for J; bases not matched to a gene: 6. This CDR3 spans 14 amino acids.

This clonotype was detected a few times. The J gene is TRBJ2-5, the V gene TRBV7-9; TRBD1 aligns across 7 bases. The CDR3 has 16 residues. CDR1 and CDR2 (germline): SEHNR, FQNEAQ (reference sequence). After removal of 5 bases from V and 1 base from J, the junction contained 10 bases not matched to a gene. The CDR3 DNA reads TGTGCCAGCAGCCCCACACAGGGGACCGGCCAAGAGACCCAGTACTTC. It encodes CASSPTQGTGQETQYF.

The J gene is TRBJ1-1, the V gene TRBV20-1; TRBD1 might be the D (5 bases). Germline loops: CDR1 DFQATT, CDR2 SNEGSKA (reference sequence). Trimming stripped 4 bases from V and 2 bases from J, with 17 bases between. This CDR3 is 15 amino acids long. For the CDR3, the DNA is TGCAGTGCTACAAAGCGGGGGATTACCAACACTGAAGCTTTCTTT. It is translated as CSATKRGITNTEAFF.

The table lists this clonotype with a few counts. V and J are TRBV5-1 and TRBJ1-4; D unclear. CDR3 length: 14 amino acids. Looked up from germline, CDR1 is SGHRS and CDR2 is YFSETQ. V lost 2 bases to trimming and J lost 7 bases, with 12 bases between them. The CDR3 here is CASSLGDKSEKLFF. CDR3 coding DNA: TGCGCCAGCAGCTTAGGCGACAAGTCTGAAAAACTGTTTTTT. The variable domain in full, with the rest retrieved from reference TRBV5-1 and TRBJ1-4, is KAGVTQTPRYLIKTRGQQVTLSCSPISGHRSVSWYQQTPGQGLQFLFEYFSETQRNKGNFPGRFSGRQFSNSRSEMNVSTLELGDSALYLCASSLGDKSEKLFFGSGTQLSVL.

The rearrangement uses TRBV11-2 and TRBJ2-2; possible D gene TRBD1, 6 bases. The CDR3 is 15 residues long. Trimming stripped 1 base from V and 4 bases from J, with 10 bases between. From germline, CDR1 is SGHAT and CDR2 FQNNGV. In nucleotides, the CDR3 is TGTGCCAGCAGCTTAGGACAGGACCTCACCGGGGAGCTGTTTTTT. Translated, it gives CASSLGQDLTGELFF.

The chain couples TRBV5-1 to TRBJ1-5; D unresolved. The ends were cut back, 0 bases at V and 11 bases at J, with 15 bases in the middle. CDR1 and CDR2 from the germline V gene are SGHRS and YFSETQ. The CDR3 is made up of 14 amino acids. The CDR3 reads CASSLEPGPGAQHF. CDR3 nucleotide sequence: TGCGCCAGCAGCTTGGAGCCGGGTCCCGGGGCCCAGCATTTT.

This clonotype was observed a handful of times. This rearrangement joins TRBV28 to TRBJ2-7, with TRBD1 as a possible D gene (6 bases). CDR1 and CDR2 (germline): MDHEN, SYDVKM. CDR3 length equals 14 residues. V dropped 3 bases and J dropped 4 bases, with 13 bases sitting between them. Here the CDR3 DNA reads TGTGCCAGCAGTTTTAGGGGGATTGGGTACGAGCAGTACTTC. Translation: CASSFRGIGYEQYF. Using reference TRBV28 and TRBJ2-7 for the parts outside the CDR3, the full variable domain is DVKVTQSSRYLVKRTGEKVFLECVQDMDHENMFWYRQDPGLGLRLIYFSYDVKMKEKGDIPEGYSVSREKKERFSLILESASTNQTSMYLCASSFRGIGYEQYFGPGTRLTVT.

This chain connects TRBV7-2 to TRBJ2-7; 13 positions match TRBD2. J was trimmed by 4 bases and V by 4 bases; bases with no gene match: 4. Germline values: CDR1 SGHTA, CDR2 FQGNSA. This CDR3 has 15 amino acids. CDR3 protein: CASSSRTSGRYEQYF. The CDR3 DNA follows: TGTGCCAGCAGCTCACGGACTAGCGGGAGATACGAGCAGTACTTC.